These T cell receptor beta chains were read from a single sample in a study of T cell responses to AZD1222 COVID-19 vaccine. The repertoire was sequenced with immunoSEQ multiplex PCR; TCRdb's copy has only in-frame clones and lacks some. The data show some 200,000 clones, with approximately 95% seen just once and approximately 4% held by the top ten. This material consisted of peripheral blood, taken on day 0 of AZD1222 vaccination. The receptor set was obtained from an adult in good health. The CDR3 runs from the conserved cysteine through the conserved F or W. The D gene is left open where the match is weak. A clone size is listed for some rows: how often the clone was seen (once, few, many), or a class if it is expanded.

>NA|TRBV28|TRBJ1-2|NA
TGTGCCAGCAGCCCGAACGGACAGACTGGCTATGGCTACACCTTC
CASSPNGQTGYGYTF
>NA|TRBV3-1/TRBV3-2|TRBJ2-7|NA
TGTGCCAGCAGCCATACTTACGAGCAGTACTTC
CASSHTYEQYF
>NA|TRBV15|TRBJ2-3|NA
TGTGCCACCAGCAGAGGTTACACAGATACGCAGTATTTT
CATSRGYTDTQYF
>NA|TRBV13|TRBJ2-5|NA
TGTGCCAGCACCATAGGGTCACAAGAGACCCAGTACTTC
CASTIGSQETQYF
>once|TRBV27|TRBJ1-2|NA
TGTGCCAGCAGTTCTTTTACAGGAGTACGGGACAATGGCTACACCTTC
CASSSFTGVRDNGYTF
>NA|TRBV4-1|TRBJ1-2|NA
TGCGCCAGCAGCCAGCCGCTGGGGGCCTCCTTCTATGGCTACACCTTC
CASSQPLGASFYGYTF
>NA|TRBV28|TRBJ2-7|NA
TGTGCCACTACTAGGGACATGGTGGCCTACGAGCAGTACTTC
CATTRDMVAYEQYF
>NA|TRBV2|TRBJ2-1|NA
TGTGCCAGCAGTCCCGGGAGTAGGTACAATGAGCAGTTCTTC
CASSPGSRYNEQFF
>once|TRBV9|TRBJ2-2|NA
TGTGCCAGCAGCGTAGGGGGAGGTGGGGCGAACACCGGGGAGCTGTTTTTT
CASSVGGGGANTGELFF
>NA|TRBV27|TRBJ1-2|TRBD1
TGTGCCAGCAGTTTATTCGGCGCGGGACAGAACTATGGCTACACCTTC
CASSLFGAGQNYGYTF
>NA|TRBV20-1|TRBJ1-2|NA
TGCAGTGCTAGCCGGGGTGGCTACACCTTC
CSASRGGYTF
>NA|TRBV7-8|TRBJ1-5|NA
TGTGCCAGCAGCCGGAGGGCGGTCGGGCATCATCAGCCCCAGCATTTT
CASSRRAVGHHQPQHF
>NA|TRBV4-1|TRBJ2-1|TRBD2
TGCGCCAGCAGCCAAGTTGATATGGGACTAGTAGGATACAATGAGCAGTTCTTC
CASSQVDMGLVGYNEQFF